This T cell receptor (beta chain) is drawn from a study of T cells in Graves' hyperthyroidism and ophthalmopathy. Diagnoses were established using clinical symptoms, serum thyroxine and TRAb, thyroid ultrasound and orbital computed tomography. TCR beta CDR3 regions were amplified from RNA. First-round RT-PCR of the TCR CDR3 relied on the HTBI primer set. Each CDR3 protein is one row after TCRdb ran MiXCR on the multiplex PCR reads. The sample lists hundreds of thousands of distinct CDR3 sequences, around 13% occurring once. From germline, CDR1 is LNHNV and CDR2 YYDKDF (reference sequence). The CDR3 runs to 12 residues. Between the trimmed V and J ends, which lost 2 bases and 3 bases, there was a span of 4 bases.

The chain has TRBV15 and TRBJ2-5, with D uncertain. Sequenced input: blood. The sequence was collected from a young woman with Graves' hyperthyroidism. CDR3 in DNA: TGTGCCACCAGCAGACTGAAAGAGACCCAGTACTTC. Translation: CATSRLKETQYF. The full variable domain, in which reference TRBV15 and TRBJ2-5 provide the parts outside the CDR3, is DAMVIQNPRYQVTQFGKPVTLSCSQTLNHNVMYWYQQKSSQAPKLLFHYYDKDFNNEADTPDNFQSRRPNTSFCFLDIRSPGLGDTAMYLCATSRLKETQYFGPGTRLLVL.